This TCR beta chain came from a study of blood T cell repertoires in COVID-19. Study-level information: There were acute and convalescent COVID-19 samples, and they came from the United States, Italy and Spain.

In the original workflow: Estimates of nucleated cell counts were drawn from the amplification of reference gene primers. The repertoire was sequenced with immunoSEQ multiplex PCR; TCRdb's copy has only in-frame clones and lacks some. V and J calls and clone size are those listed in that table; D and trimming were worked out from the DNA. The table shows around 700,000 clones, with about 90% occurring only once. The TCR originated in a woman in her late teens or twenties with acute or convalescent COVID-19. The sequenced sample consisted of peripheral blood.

The CDR3 sequence: CASSVDWTGGTGELFF. Here the CDR3 DNA reads TGTGCCAGCAGCGTAGATTGGACAGGGGGCACCGGGGAGCTGTTTTTT. The rearrangement uses TRBV9 and TRBJ2-2, with 10 bases lining up with TRBD1. This CDR3 is 16 amino acids long. The V and J ends lost 0 bases and 4 bases, in that order; junction bases with no gene match: 3. Germline CDR1 reads SGDLS; CDR2 reads YYNGEE.